This T cell receptor (beta chain) was captured in a study of radiation and T cells in renal cell carcinoma (dated by TCRdb to about 2020). For the wider study: In total, about 53 samples, comprising 25 or so tumors and roughly 27 peripheral blood samples, were subjected to TCR beta sequencing. The final blood draw was performed at 4 weeks after radiation, at the same time as nephrectomy. Across all 50 or so samples, 4,016,671 unique CDR3 nucleotide sequences, encoding around 2.4 million unique CDR3 amino acid sequences, were identified.

V was cut back by 0 bases and J by 8 bases, leaving a gap of 10 bases between them. CDR1 and CDR2, looked up from the germline V gene, are SGHTA and FQGNSA. The CDR3 holds 13 amino acids from the cysteine to the phenylalanine. The read is trimmed to its CDR3 DNA, 39 bases read in frame from base 1. TCR beta libraries were generated from genomic DNA with the immunoSEQ kit, following the manufacturer's recommendations. To prepare the libraries, a first multiplex PCR with proprietary primers was run, followed by a second PCR that added unique barcodes, and a bead cleanup was done after each round. A kit-provided positive control reaction and a negative control reaction were included in every sample batch. The final libraries were assessed on an Agilent 4200 TapeStation D1000 ScreenTape, pooled by volume, and quantified by qPCR. Sequencing was performed on an Illumina NextSeq500 using a MidOutput 150-cycle cartridge, with 156 Read1 cycles, 15 Index1 cycles, and the kit custom primers. The pooled library was loaded at 0.8 to 1 pM, and approximately 18% PhiX control was spiked in. Under the source paper's analysis protocol: Vendor-processed data were analyzed in R, with a clonotype defined as all T cells sharing the same CDR3 nucleotide sequence. For clone abundance analyses, frequencies were normalized to the 10,000 most abundant clones per sample. Public T cell clones, which averaged fewer than five per sample, were excluded before analysis. An abundance difference of at least 32-fold between compartments was the criterion for calling clonotypes tumor-enriched or baseline blood-enriched. A beta-binomial differential abundance model was applied to find clonotypes that expanded or contracted between blood time points. Tumor-blood repertoire similarity was measured with the Baroni-Urbani and Buser coefficient, and group comparisons used two-tailed Wilcoxon tests in R. TCRdb took this table from immuneACCESS and kept in-frame rearrangements with V and J called. Such tables lack part of the clones; where checked against another copy, unresolved V genes explain under half of the gap, and the rest is unexplained. The D gene and trimming were derived from the DNA, and the V and J assignments and clone size from that table. Within this sample are fewer than 80,000 clones, with around four fifths of them counted one time only. The ten largest clones take up more than 2% of the sample.

The paper's findings and limits, for the study overall: In blood, the top tumor clonotypes increased from baseline to 2 weeks after radiation and then shrank by 4 weeks, which suggests a temporary expansion of tumor-resident clones. Changes in the blood repertoire were not tracked past 4 weeks after treatment. No pretreatment tumor biopsies were available, so the baseline intratumoral presence of clonotypes could not be determined. With a single-armed trial design, the study had no way to address how radiation dose or scheduling affects the TCR repertoire.

A remark on this clone: This clone's antigen is unknown. The record has no base qualities; no much larger clone is one base away.

The time point label here, explained by the study, means: blood 4 weeks post-SBRT, at nephrectomy. Per the publication, the treatment or condition label means: 15 Gy SBRT to primary tumor, nephrectomy 4 weeks later. Samples came from a clinical trial, in which primary renal cell carcinomas received 15 Gy stereotactic body radiation therapy followed by nephrectomy 4 weeks later. To track tumor-enriched clonotypes, serial peripheral blood was sampled from radiation-treated patients at baseline and at 2 weeks and 4 weeks after SBRT. Every patient had renal cell carcinoma of clear cell pathology. The QIAamp DNA Blood Mini Kit (Qiagen) was used to prepare genomic DNA for TCR sequencing. The analyses included only samples that passed all quality control checks.

The chain is made from TRBV7-2 and TRBJ1-1; the D gene cannot be resolved reliably. Sequences were derived from blood, sampled from a patient whose treatment included radiotherapy and nephrectomy. The receptor was isolated from a woman aged 60 to 75 with renal cell carcinoma. DNA sequence: TGTGCCAGCAGCTTAGCAGGCGCCCCCGAAGCTTTCTTT. Its protein product is CASSLAGAPEAFF.